The 15 T cell receptor beta chains reported below all come from one sample, sequenced in a study of cytomegalovirus exposure and HLA in healthy donors. The PCR ran on 60 Vbeta and 13 Jbeta primers. Data came from immunoSEQ multiplex PCR; TCRdb stores just in-frame clones and leaves some out. Counted here are fewer than 150,000 clones, about 78% occurring once; the ten biggest clones make up 8% to 8.5%. Specimen: PBMCs. Receptors originate from a woman aged 35 to 49 in good health and CMV-seropositive.

The chain combines TRBV9 with TRBJ1-3, with D unresolved. CDR3 length: 13 residues. Per the germline V gene, CDR1 is SGDLS and CDR2 is YYNGEE. V was shortened by 0 bases and J by 3 bases, with 4 bases between the two germline ends. The CDR3 coding sequence is TGTGCCAGCAGCGTAGATAATGGAAACACCATATATTTT. Translating gives CASSVDNGNTIYF.

V is TRBV20-1 and J is TRBJ1-5, with D unclear. Trimming left V 6 bases short and J 0 bases short, with 3 bases between. The length of the CDR3 is 11 residues. Germline CDR1 is DFQATT and CDR2 is SNEGSKA (reference sequence). In DNA, the CDR3 is TGCAGTGCCGGTAGCAATCAGCCCCAGCATTTT. Translation gives CSAGSNQPQHF.

This clone was detected only a few times. CDR3: CASSLPRSGGGYTF. The CDR3, as DNA: TGTGCCAGCAGCTTACCCCGTTCGGGAGGAGGCTACACCTTC. The rearrangement links TRBV7-9 to TRBJ1-2; D uncertain. V was trimmed by 2 bases and J by 8 bases, leaving 15 bases between them. The CDR3 extends over 14 amino acids. Germline values: CDR1 SEHNR, CDR2 FQNEAQ (reference sequence).

The chain has TRBV29-1 and TRBJ2-3; TRBD1 matches at 12 bases. The CDR3 runs 14 residues. J was trimmed by 5 bases and V by 7 bases; bases with no gene match: 7. Germline CDR1 SQVTM, CDR2 ANQGSEA. The CDR3, as DNA: TGCAGCGCAGGGTGGGACAGGGGGCGAGATACGCAGTATTTT. Protein sequence: CSAGWDRGRDTQYF.

V and J are TRBV2 and TRBJ2-7; TRBD1 matches at 8 bases. Germline V lookup: CDR1 SNHLY, CDR2 FYNNEI. The V and J ends lost 6 bases and 5 bases, in that order; junction bases with no gene match: 15. The CDR3 length is 16 residues. CDR3 sequence: CASRIPGQATLHEQYF. DNA for the CDR3: TGTGCCAGCAGGATACCGGGACAGGCAACCTTACACGAGCAGTACTTC. Complete variable domain (other parts from reference TRBV2 and TRBJ2-7): EPEVTQTPSHQVTQMGQEVILRCVPISNHLYFYWYRQILGQKVEFLVSFYNNEISEKSEIFDDQFSVERPDGSNFTLKIRSTKLEDSAMYFCASRIPGQATLHEQYFGPGTRLTVT.

The chain joins TRBV2 to TRBJ1-4; D is uncertain. The CDR3 covers 14 residues. Deletions cut 6 bases from V and 0 bases from J, with 8 bases between. Germline CDR1 and CDR2: SNHLY and FYNNEI. The CDR3 sequence: CASSFRSTNEKLFF. CDR3 bases: TGTGCCAGCAGCTTCAGATCAACTAATGAAAAACTGTTTTTT. Full variable domain (outside the CDR3, taken from reference TRBV2 and TRBJ1-4): EPEVTQTPSHQVTQMGQEVILRCVPISNHLYFYWYRQILGQKVEFLVSFYNNEISEKSEIFDDQFSVERPDGSNFTLKIRSTKLEDSAMYFCASSFRSTNEKLFFGSGTQLSVL.

The chain recombines TRBV16 with TRBJ1-5; no clear D gene. CDR3 length: 15 amino acids. V shed 0 bases and J shed 3 bases, with 9 bases lying between them. Germline CDR1 reads KGHSY; CDR2 reads FQNENV. The CDR3 sequence: CASSQSPSNNQPQHF. The CDR3 DNA follows: TGTGCCAGCAGCCAATCACCCAGTAACAATCAGCCCCAGCATTTT.

The V call is TRBV2, the J call TRBJ2-3; TRBD2 matches at 8 bases. Germline V gene data show CDR1 as SNHLY and CDR2 as FYNNEI. The V segment lost 4 bases and the J segment 2 bases; nucleotides outside the gene matches: 11. The CDR3 totals 17 residues. Here the CDR3 reads CASSVAMLAGTTDTQYF. The CDR3 coding sequence is TGTGCCAGCAGTGTTGCGATGCTAGCGGGTACCACAGATACGCAGTATTTT.

The V and J genes are TRBV4-1 and TRBJ1-6; 10 nucleotides match TRBD1. CDR1 is MGHRA and CDR2 is YSYEKL in the germline V gene. This CDR3 comprises 19 residues. V trimming: 2 bases; J trimming: 0 bases; junction bases outside the gene matches: 7. In nucleotides, the CDR3 is TGCGCCAGCAGCCAACCCCCGGGACAGGGGTACTCCTATAATTCACCCCTCCACTTT. It specifies CASSQPPGQGYSYNSPLHF.

The rearrangement uses TRBV2 and TRBJ1-2, with D possibly TRBD1 on 6 matching bases. CDR3 length: 13 amino acids. V dropped 11 bases and J dropped 5 bases, with 18 bases sitting between them. The germline CDR1 and CDR2 sequences are SNHLY and FYNNEI. DNA of the CDR3: TGTGCCGGTTTTTTGGACAGCGCTTATGGCTACACCTTC. It encodes CAGFLDSAYGYTF.

The CDR3 bases are TGCAGTGCTACTAACTCCATTGAAGCTTTCTTT. This codes for CSATNSIEAFF. The chain is built from TRBV20-1 and TRBJ1-1; D is unclear. V was clipped by 4 bases and J by 7 bases, with 10 bases between them. The CDR3 length is 11 residues. Per germline, CDR1 DFQATT and CDR2 SNEGSKA (reference sequence).

This clone was observed a handful of times. The V call is TRBV7-9, the J call TRBJ2-7; D is possibly TRBD2 (6 bases). Germline CDR1 SEHNR, CDR2 FQNEAQ (reference sequence). V shed 7 bases and J shed 5 bases, with 15 bases lying between them. The CDR3 has 13 amino acids. The CDR3 DNA is TGTGCCAGCAAGGGCAGGGAGGAAAACGAGCAGTACTTC. Amino acid sequence: CASKGREENEQYF.

This clone has just one count. The chain combines TRBV7-9 with TRBJ2-1; 8 bases map to TRBD2. V shed 3 bases and J 1 base; nucleotides not matched to a gene: 5. The CDR3 runs to 16 residues. Germline V gene data show CDR1 as SEHNR and CDR2 as FQNEAQ (reference sequence). The CDR3 coding sequence is TGTGCCAGCAGCTTCGTAGCGGGGTTGTCCTACAATGAGCAGTTCTTC. Encoded protein: CASSFVAGLSYNEQFF.

This clone came up many times. V gene TRBV6-5 combines with J gene TRBJ2-2, with D hard to call. The length of the CDR3 is 13 residues. Trimming left V 6 bases short and J 7 bases short, with 12 bases between. CDR1 is MNHEY and CDR2 is SVGAGI in the germline V gene. CDR3 bases: TGTGCCAGCAGAATCGGGTTCGGCGGGGAGCTGTTTTTT. Translation: CASRIGFGGELFF.

This clone was found a few times. The rearrangement joins TRBV5-1 to TRBJ2-7; D may be TRBD1 (5 bases). The CDR3 covers 14 residues. CDR1 SGHRS and CDR2 YFSETQ come from the germline V gene. V lost 0 bases to trimming and J lost 0 bases, with 7 bases between them. The CDR3 DNA reads as TGCGCCAGCAGCTTGGGTGACAGCTCCTACGAGCAGTACTTC. Translated, it gives CASSLGDSSYEQYF.